One and the same sample provided the 30 T cell receptor beta chains below, sequenced in a study of T-cell memory formation after mild COVID-19. TCRdb reanalysed the 5' RACE reads using MiXCR and keeps one entry per CDR3 protein. This sample has 200,000 or so distinct CDR3 sequences, with about 16% found just once. The sequencing sample was made of PBMCs or a T cell subset sorted from them (not recorded which). The receptors originated from an adult woman who had mild COVID-19 (a few samples of this study predate the infection). Cell type and time point are not known.

This clonotype appeared a few times. This chain joins TRBV29-1 and TRBJ1-1; D gene ambiguous. Trimming removed 4 bases at V and 11 bases at J, with 11 bases between. CDR1 and CDR2 from the germline V gene are SQVTM and ANQGSEA. The CDR3 covers 10 residues. The CDR3 reads CSVGEGLAFF. The CDR3 DNA is TGCAGCGTTGGGGAGGGTTTGGCTTTCTTT.

This clonotype was observed a handful of times. The gene calls are TRBV6-2 or TRBV6-3 and TRBJ1-5, with D hard to call. CDR3 size: 17 residues. CDR1 and CDR2 (germline): MNHEY, SVGEGT. V dropped 5 bases and J dropped 3 bases, with 20 bases sitting between them. This CDR3 reads CASSIFRALSDNQPQHF. CDR3 coding DNA: TGTGCCAGCAGTATCTTCCGGGCCCTCTCGGACAATCAGCCCCAGCATTTT.

This clonotype has just one count. The chain is built from TRBV4-2 and TRBJ2-1, with D possibly TRBD1 on 6 matching bases. Per germline, CDR1 LGHNA and CDR2 YNFKEQ. This CDR3 comprises 15 residues. V was pared by 1 base and J by 5 bases, with 12 bases between. The CDR3 loop is CASSQAQTGDNEQFF. CDR3 sequence (DNA): TGTGCCAGCAGCCAAGCCCAGACAGGAGACAATGAGCAGTTCTTC.

The V gene is TRBV7-9, the J gene TRBJ2-5; tentatively, D is TRBD1 (5 bases). Looked up from germline, CDR1 is SEHNR and CDR2 is FQNEAQ (reference sequence). Trimming stripped 5 bases from V and 3 bases from J, with 13 bases between. CDR3 size: 14 residues. CDR3: CASSLRTNKETQYF. For the CDR3, the DNA is TGTGCCAGCAGCCTTAGGACAAATAAAGAGACCCAGTACTTC.

The sample holds a few counts of this clonotype. This chain links TRBV7-3 with TRBJ2-1; D is unclear. This CDR3 is built from 14 residues. The V end was cut by 3 bases, the J end by 3 bases, with 9 bases between. CDR1 and CDR2 (germline): SGHTA, FQGTGA. CDR3: CASSLSPDYNEQFF. Here the CDR3 DNA reads TGTGCCAGCAGCTTGAGCCCCGACTACAATGAGCAGTTCTTC.

This chain joins TRBV5-1 and TRBJ2-5; a weak D match, TRBD2 (6 bases). The CDR3 contains 14 residues. Between the trimmed V and J ends, which lost 1 base and 7 bases, there was a span of 14 bases. Germline CDR1 is SGHRS and CDR2 is YFSETQ. CDR3 nucleotide sequence: TGCGCCAGCAGCTTGAGGTCTAGCGACGGGACCCAGTACTTC. Protein: CASSLRSSDGTQYF.

This clonotype appeared a few times. Written as DNA, the CDR3 is TGCAGTGCCCGGAGAAGGGGCAATGAGCAGTTCTTC. Residues: CSARRRGNEQFF. J is TRBJ2-1 and V is TRBV20-1, with D maybe TRBD1 (5 bases). The CDR3 totals 12 residues. From germline, CDR1 is DFQATT and CDR2 SNEGSKA (reference sequence). V lost 6 bases and J 6 bases, leaving 12 bases between the germline ends.

The rearrangement joins TRBV24-1 to TRBJ2-1, with TRBD2 matching 9 bases. The CDR3 contains 16 residues. CDR1 KGHDR and CDR2 SFDVKD come from the germline V gene. Trimming at V came to 4 bases and at J to 2 bases, leaving 5 bases not matched to a gene. The CDR3 sequence: CATSDLTSGAYNEQFF. The CDR3 coding sequence is TGTGCCACCAGTGACCTGACTAGCGGCGCCTACAATGAGCAGTTCTTC.

This clonotype has only a few counts. The chain is built from TRBV24-1 and TRBJ2-3; 8 bases are a match to TRBD1. V trimming: 9 bases; J trimming: 5 bases; junction bases outside the gene matches: 12. Germline loops: CDR1 KGHDR, CDR2 SFDVKD. The CDR3 spans 15 residues. This chain's CDR3 is CATGPKTGVGDTQYF. The CDR3 bases are TGTGCCACCGGGCCGAAGACAGGGGTGGGAGATACGCAGTATTTT.

This clonotype was picked up a small number of times. V usage is TRBV12-3 or TRBV12-4 and J usage is TRBJ2-1; 11 bases are shared with TRBD2. This CDR3 has 15 amino acids. The V gene end was trimmed by 5 bases and the J gene end by 4 bases; junction bases not matched to a gene: 4. The CDR3: CASSKSSGGYNEQFF. The CDR3 bases are TGTGCCAGCAGTAAATCTAGCGGGGGGTACAATGAGCAGTTCTTC.

This clonotype has only one observation. The J gene is TRBJ1-2, the V gene TRBV10-3; 7 bases line up with TRBD1. Trimming at V came to 6 bases and at J to 0 bases, leaving 4 bases not matched to a gene. The CDR3 consists of 14 residues. Germline CDR1 and CDR2: ENHRY and SYGVKD. The DNA of the CDR3 is TGTGCCATCAGCCCGGGACAGTCTAACTATGGCTACACCTTC. This codes for CAISPGQSNYGYTF.

The table lists this clonotype with a few counts. The rearrangement uses TRBV7-9 and TRBJ2-7; D remains unclear. V lost 2 bases and J lost 5, with 10 bases in between. Germline V gene sequence: CDR1 SEHNR, CDR2 FQNEAQ (reference sequence). CDR3 size: 13 residues. The CDR3 region has the DNA TGTGCCAGCAGCTTATTACAGTACCACGAGCAGTACTTC. Its protein is CASSLLQYHEQYF.

There are a few counts of this clonotype. This sequence joins TRBV5-4 and TRBJ1-2, with TRBD1 identical over 9 bases. The CDR3 length is 16 residues. Per germline, CDR1 SGHNT and CDR2 YYREEE (reference sequence). The trim removed 4 bases at V and 0 bases at J, leaving 7 bases unmatched. The CDR3 sequence: CASSRTGAAANYGYTF. CDR3 in DNA: TGTGCCAGCAGCCGGACAGGGGCCGCGGCTAACTATGGCTACACCTTC.

CDR3 amino acids: CASSPRVGLNTEAFF. DNA for the CDR3: TGCGCCAGCAGCCCCCGTGTCGGCTTGAACACTGAAGCTTTCTTT. The gene calls are TRBV4-3 and TRBJ1-1; D gene unclear. There are 15 residues in the CDR3. The germline V gene has CDR1 LGHNA and CDR2 YSLEER. Trimming removed 4 bases at V and 0 bases at J, with 12 bases between.

This clonotype was observed a few times. This chain connects TRBV5-8 to TRBJ2-3; 8 bases map to TRBD1. Germline V gives CDR1 SGHTS, CDR2 YDEGEE. The junction had 9 bases not matched to a gene; V was cut back by 4 bases and J by 8 bases. The CDR3 contains 14 residues. Here the CDR3 reads CASSRTGKAGTQYF. Here the CDR3 DNA reads TGTGCCAGCAGCCGGACAGGGAAAGCTGGTACGCAGTATTTT.

The chain links TRBV6-1 to TRBJ2-5; D possibly corresponds to TRBD1 (5 bases). The CDR3 is 13 amino acids. Germline CDR1 reads MNHNS; CDR2 reads SASEGT. V lost 6 bases, J lost 4 bases, and 12 bases lay in between. Written as DNA, the CDR3 is TGTGCCAGCAGGGATTGGACACGAGAGACCCAGTACTTC. Amino acid sequence: CASRDWTRETQYF.

This clonotype was seen a few times. J is TRBJ2-5 and V is TRBV11-2; weak D call: TRBD1 (5 bases). CDR3 length equals 14 residues. Germline V gives CDR1 SGHAT, CDR2 FQNNGV. V was shortened by 0 bases and J by 5 bases, with 10 bases between the two germline ends. Written as DNA, the CDR3 is TGTGCCAGCAGCTTAGACGACAGACGGGAGACCCAGTACTTC. It codes for CASSLDDRRETQYF. The full variable domain, completed using reference TRBV11-2 and TRBJ2-5, is EAGVAQSPRYKIIEKRQSVAFWCNPISGHATLYWYQQILGQGPKLLIQFQNNGVVDDSQLPKDRFSAERLKGVDSTLKIQPAKLEDSAVYLCASSLDDRRETQYFGPGTRLLVL.

This clonotype was counted between two and nine times. The chain combines TRBV27 with TRBJ2-7, with 7 positions matching TRBD2. The trim removed 5 bases at V and 3 bases at J, leaving 19 bases unmatched. CDR3 length: 18 amino acids. CDR1 and CDR2 from the germline V gene are MNHEY and SMNVEV (reference sequence). CDR3 sequence reads: CASSGLGVGREKVYEQYF. The CDR3 nucleotides read TGTGCCAGCAGTGGGCTGGGTGTGGGGCGGGAGAAGGTCTACGAGCAGTACTTC.

In its sample, this clonotype was seen a few times. V and J are TRBV9 and TRBJ2-4, with a tentative D call TRBD1 (5 bases). Germline V gives CDR1 SGDLS, CDR2 YYNGEE. The ends were cut back, 3 bases at V and 0 bases at J, with 10 bases in the middle. The CDR3 spans 15 residues. The CDR3 nucleotides read TGTGCCAGCAGCGCAGGGTTCCTAGCCAAAAACATTCAGTACTTC. As protein: CASSAGFLAKNIQYF. The variable domain in full, completed from reference TRBV9 and TRBJ2-4, reads DSGVTQTPKHLITATGQRVTLRCSPRSGDLSVYWYQQSLDQGLQFLIQYYNGEERAKGNILERFSAQQFPDLHSELNLSSLELGDSALYFCASSAGFLAKNIQYFGAGTRLSVL.

The chain recombines TRBV4-1 with TRBJ1-2, with a tentative D call TRBD1 (6 bases). This CDR3 comprises 14 residues. Germline CDR1 MGHRA, CDR2 YSYEKL. Trimming left V 1 base short and J 5 bases short, with 11 bases between. This chain's CDR3 is CASSQAAGEYGYTF. CDR3 nucleotides: TGCGCCAGCAGCCAAGCGGCAGGGGAATATGGCTACACCTTC.

This clonotype showed up just a few times. The J gene is TRBJ2-2, the V gene TRBV4-3; D remains unclear. This CDR3 is built from 14 residues. Per germline, CDR1 LGHNA and CDR2 YSLEER. The V end lost 1 base, the J end lost 7 bases, and 10 bases lay between the germline ends. CDR3 coding DNA: TGCGCCAGCAGCCAAGGGGAAGGGAACGGGGAGCTGTTTTTT. Its translation is CASSQGEGNGELFF.

This clonotype has a handful of counts. The chain employs TRBV5-6 and TRBJ1-5; 7 positions agree with TRBD1. The CDR3 contains 15 residues. Unmatched junction bases numbered 6, after V lost 4 bases and J lost 2 bases. Germline V gene sequence: CDR1 SGHDT, CDR2 YYEEEE. The CDR3 spells CASSRHTGGNQPQHF. DNA of the CDR3: TGTGCCAGCAGCCGACATACAGGGGGCAATCAGCCCCAGCATTTT.

There are a few counts of this clonotype. V and J are TRBV3-1 and TRBJ2-7, with D perhaps matching TRBD2 (5 bases). Trimming left V 0 bases short and J 0 bases short, with 12 bases between. Germline V gene data show CDR1 as LGHDT and CDR2 as YNNKEL (reference sequence). This CDR3 is built from 16 residues. The CDR3 is CASSQDGSGSSYEQYF. The CDR3 DNA sequence: TGTGCCAGCAGCCAAGATGGCTCTGGGAGCTCCTACGAGCAGTACTTC.

A few counts support this clonotype. The chain employs TRBV19 and TRBJ1-5; D is unclear. The V end lost 1 base, the J end lost 0 bases, and 10 bases lay between the germline ends. Germline CDR1 is LNHDA and CDR2 is SQIVND (reference sequence). The CDR3 spans 16 residues. In nucleotides, the CDR3 is TGTGCCAGTAGTATAGGGCCCGATTATAGCAATCAGCCCCAGCATTTT. It codes for CASSIGPDYSNQPQHF. The whole variable domain, remainder taken from reference TRBV19 and TRBJ1-5, is DGGITQSPKYLFRKEGQNVTLSCEQNLNHDAMYWYRQDPGQGLRLIYYSQIVNDFQKGDIAEGYSVSREKKESFPLTVTSAQKNPTAFYLCASSIGPDYSNQPQHFGDGTRLSIL.

This clonotype was found a few times. The chain is built from TRBV20-1 and TRBJ1-3; D is perhaps TRBD1 (6 bases). Trimming removed 0 bases at V and 7 bases at J, with 7 bases between. The CDR3 consists of 12 residues. Germline-derived CDR1 and CDR2 are DFQATT and SNEGSKA (reference sequence). The CDR3 DNA sequence: TGCAGTGCTAGAGATAGGGGGAACACCATATATTTT. Amino acid sequence: CSARDRGNTIYF.

J is TRBJ2-3 and V is TRBV3-1, with 9 bases matching TRBD2. Germline V CDR1 and CDR2: LGHDT, YNNKEL (reference sequence). The CDR3 is 16 amino acids. Unmatched junction bases numbered 9, after V lost 4 bases and J lost 4 bases. CDR3 in DNA: TGTGCCAGCAGCCCCTCTAGCGGGATGCTGGCAGATACGCAGTATTTT. It specifies CASSPSSGMLADTQYF.

This clonotype was seen a handful of times. V is TRBV7-2 and J is TRBJ2-1, with 7 bases aligning to TRBD2. This CDR3 is 15 amino acids long. Germline lookup yields CDR1 SGHTA and CDR2 FQGNSA. With 5 bases clipped from V and 3 bases from J, the junction kept 7 bases outside the gene matches. CDR3 in amino acids: CASSGISGYYNEQFF. Written as DNA, the CDR3 is TGTGCCAGCAGCGGAATTAGCGGGTACTACAATGAGCAGTTCTTC.

V is TRBV6-6 and J is TRBJ1-1; unclear D gene. The CDR3 is made up of 14 amino acids. Germline CDR1 reads MNHNY; CDR2 reads SVGAGI (reference sequence). Trimming removed 6 bases at V and 6 bases at J, with 17 bases between. The CDR3 region is CASSDTWTVAEAFF. The CDR3 bases are TGTGCCAGCAGCGATACCTGGACCGTAGCTGAAGCTTTCTTT.

This clonotype occurred a few times. The chain carries TRBV5-6 and TRBJ1-1, with 9 bases matching TRBD1. Looked up from germline, CDR1 is SGHDT and CDR2 is YYEEEE. After removal of 4 bases from V and 10 bases from J, the junction contained 8 bases not matched to a gene. The CDR3 loop spans 13 amino acids. The CDR3 DNA sequence: TGTGCCAGCAGCCGACAGGGGGTATCCGGAGCTTTCTTT. Encoded protein: CASSRQGVSGAFF.

The rearrangement links TRBV12-3 or TRBV12-4 to TRBJ2-1; D possibly matches TRBD1 or TRBD2 (5 bases each). The CDR3 covers 12 residues. V dropped 1 base and J dropped 8 bases, with 6 bases sitting between them. CDR3 residues: CASSLGGDEQFF. For the CDR3, the DNA is TGTGCCAGCAGTTTAGGAGGGGATGAGCAGTTCTTC.